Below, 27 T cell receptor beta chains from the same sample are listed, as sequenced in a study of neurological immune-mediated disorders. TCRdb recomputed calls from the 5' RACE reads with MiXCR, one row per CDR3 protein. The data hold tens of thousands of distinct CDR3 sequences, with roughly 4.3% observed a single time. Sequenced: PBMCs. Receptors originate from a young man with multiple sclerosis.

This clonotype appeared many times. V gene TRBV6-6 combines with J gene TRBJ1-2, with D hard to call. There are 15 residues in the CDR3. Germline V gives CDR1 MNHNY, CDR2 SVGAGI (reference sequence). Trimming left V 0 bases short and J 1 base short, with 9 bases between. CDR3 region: CASSYSGGFNYGYTF. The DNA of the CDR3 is TGTGCCAGCAGTTACTCGGGAGGTTTTAACTATGGCTACACCTTC.

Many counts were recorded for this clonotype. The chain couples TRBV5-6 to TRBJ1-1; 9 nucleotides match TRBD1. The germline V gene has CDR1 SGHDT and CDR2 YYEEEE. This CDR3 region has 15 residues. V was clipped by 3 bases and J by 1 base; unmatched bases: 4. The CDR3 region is CASSWDRVPNTEAFF. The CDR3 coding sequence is TGTGCCAGCAGCTGGGACAGGGTCCCGAACACTGAAGCTTTCTTT.

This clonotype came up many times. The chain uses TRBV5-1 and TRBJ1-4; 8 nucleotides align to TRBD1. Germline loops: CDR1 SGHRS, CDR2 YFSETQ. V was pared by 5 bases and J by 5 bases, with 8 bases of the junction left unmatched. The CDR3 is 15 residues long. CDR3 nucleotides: TGCGCCAGCAGTCCCCAGGGGGCGACCAATGAAAAACTGTTTTTT. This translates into CASSPQGATNEKLFF.

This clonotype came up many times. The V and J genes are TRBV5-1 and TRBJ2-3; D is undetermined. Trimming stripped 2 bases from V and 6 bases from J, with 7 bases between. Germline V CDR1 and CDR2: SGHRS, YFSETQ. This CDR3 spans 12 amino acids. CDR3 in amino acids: CASSLEGDTQYF. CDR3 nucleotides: TGCGCCAGCAGCTTAGAAGGGGATACGCAGTATTTT.

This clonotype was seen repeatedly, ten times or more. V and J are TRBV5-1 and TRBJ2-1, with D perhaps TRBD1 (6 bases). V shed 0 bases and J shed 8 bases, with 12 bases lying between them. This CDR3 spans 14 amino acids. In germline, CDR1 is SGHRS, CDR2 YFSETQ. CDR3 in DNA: TGCGCCAGCAGCTTGGGACAGGAGATAGATGAGCAGTTCTTC. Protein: CASSLGQEIDEQFF.

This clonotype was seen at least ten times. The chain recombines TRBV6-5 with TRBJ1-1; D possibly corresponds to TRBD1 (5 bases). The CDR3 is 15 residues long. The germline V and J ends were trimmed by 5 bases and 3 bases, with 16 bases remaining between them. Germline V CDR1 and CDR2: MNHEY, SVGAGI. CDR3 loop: CASSDPGRSDTEAFF. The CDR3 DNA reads TGTGCCAGCAGTGATCCAGGGAGATCGGACACTGAAGCTTTCTTT.

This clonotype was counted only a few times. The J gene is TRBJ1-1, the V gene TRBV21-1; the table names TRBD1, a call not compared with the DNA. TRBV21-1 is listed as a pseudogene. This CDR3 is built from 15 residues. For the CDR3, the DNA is TGTGCCAGCAGCATATACAGGGTAGCTAACACTGAAGCTTTCTTT. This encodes CASSIYRVANTEAFF.

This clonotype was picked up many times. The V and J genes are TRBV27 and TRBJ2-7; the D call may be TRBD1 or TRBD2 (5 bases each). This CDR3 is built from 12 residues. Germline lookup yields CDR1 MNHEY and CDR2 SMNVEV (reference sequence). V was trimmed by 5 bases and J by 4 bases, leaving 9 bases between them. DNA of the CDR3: TGTGCCAGCAGTCGTTGGGGGTACGAGCAGTACTTC. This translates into CASSRWGYEQYF.

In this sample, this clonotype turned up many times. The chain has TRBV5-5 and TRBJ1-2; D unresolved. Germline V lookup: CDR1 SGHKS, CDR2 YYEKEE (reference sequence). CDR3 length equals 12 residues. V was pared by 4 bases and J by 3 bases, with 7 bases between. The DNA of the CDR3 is TGTGCCAGCAGCCTCAAGGACTATGGCTACACCTTC. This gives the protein CASSLKDYGYTF. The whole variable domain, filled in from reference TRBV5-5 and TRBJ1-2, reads DAGVTQSPTHLIKTRGQQVTLRCSPISGHKSVSWYQQVLGQGPQFIFQYYEKEERGRGNFPDRFSARQFPNYSSELNVNALLLGDSALYLCASSLKDYGYTFGSGTRLTVV.

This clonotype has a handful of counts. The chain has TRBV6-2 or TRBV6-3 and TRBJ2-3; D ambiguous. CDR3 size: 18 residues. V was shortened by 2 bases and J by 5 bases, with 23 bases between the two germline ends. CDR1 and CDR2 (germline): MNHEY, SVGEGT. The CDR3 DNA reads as TGTGCCAGCAGTTACCGCGCGCCCGTGGGAAGCGTGGGAGATACGCAGTATTTT. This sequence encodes CASSYRAPVGSVGDTQYF.

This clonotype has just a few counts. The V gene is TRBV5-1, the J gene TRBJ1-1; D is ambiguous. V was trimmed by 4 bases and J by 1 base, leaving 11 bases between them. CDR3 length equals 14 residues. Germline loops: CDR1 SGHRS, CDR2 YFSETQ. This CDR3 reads CASSGWAENTEAFF. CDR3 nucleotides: TGCGCCAGCAGCGGGTGGGCCGAGAACACTGAAGCTTTCTTT.

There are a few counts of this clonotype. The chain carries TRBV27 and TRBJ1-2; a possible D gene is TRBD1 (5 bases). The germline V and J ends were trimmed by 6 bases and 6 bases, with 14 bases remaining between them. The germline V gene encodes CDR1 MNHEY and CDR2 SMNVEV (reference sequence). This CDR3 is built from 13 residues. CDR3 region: CASSQIGGDGYTF. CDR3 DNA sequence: TGTGCCAGCAGCCAAATCGGGGGAGATGGCTACACCTTC.

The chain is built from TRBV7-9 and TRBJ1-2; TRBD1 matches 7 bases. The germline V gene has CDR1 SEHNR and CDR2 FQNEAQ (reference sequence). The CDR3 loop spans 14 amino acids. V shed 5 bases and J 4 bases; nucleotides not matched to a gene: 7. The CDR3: CASSDTQGIYGYTF. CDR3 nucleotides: TGTGCCAGCAGCGACACACAGGGGATCTATGGCTACACCTTC.

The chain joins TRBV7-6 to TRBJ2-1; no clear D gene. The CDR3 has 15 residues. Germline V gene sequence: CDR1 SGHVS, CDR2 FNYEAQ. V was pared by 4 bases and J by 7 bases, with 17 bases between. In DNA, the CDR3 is TGTGCCAGCAGCTCTCCCCCGGTGTACGGGAATGAGCAGTTCTTC. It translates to CASSSPPVYGNEQFF.

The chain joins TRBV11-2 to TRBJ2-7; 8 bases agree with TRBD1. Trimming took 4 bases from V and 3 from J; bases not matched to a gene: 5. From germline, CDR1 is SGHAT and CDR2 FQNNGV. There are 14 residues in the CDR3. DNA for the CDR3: TGTGCCAGCAGCTATGGGACAGGAGTCTACGAGCAGTACGTC. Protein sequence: CASSYGTGVYEQYV.

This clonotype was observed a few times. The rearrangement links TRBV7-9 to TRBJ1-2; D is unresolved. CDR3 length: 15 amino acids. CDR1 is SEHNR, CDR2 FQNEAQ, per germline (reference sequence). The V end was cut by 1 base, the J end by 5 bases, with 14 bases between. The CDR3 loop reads CASSLGIDLQYGYTF. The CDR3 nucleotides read TGTGCCAGCAGCTTAGGCATCGACCTCCAATATGGCTACACCTTC. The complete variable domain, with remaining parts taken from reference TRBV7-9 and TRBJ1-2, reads DTGVSQNPRHKITKRGQNVTFRCDPISEHNRLYWYRQTLGQGPEFLTYFQNEAQLEKSRLLSDRFSAERPKGSFSTLEIQRTEQGDSAMYLCASSLGIDLQYGYTFGSGTRLTVV.

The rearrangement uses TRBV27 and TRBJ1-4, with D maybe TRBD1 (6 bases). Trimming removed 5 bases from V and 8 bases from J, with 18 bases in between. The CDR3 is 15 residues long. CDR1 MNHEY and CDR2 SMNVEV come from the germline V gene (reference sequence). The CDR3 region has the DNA TGTGCCAGCAGTCTACAGGGAGGGTTTAACGAAAAACTGTTTTTT. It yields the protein CASSLQGGFNEKLFF.

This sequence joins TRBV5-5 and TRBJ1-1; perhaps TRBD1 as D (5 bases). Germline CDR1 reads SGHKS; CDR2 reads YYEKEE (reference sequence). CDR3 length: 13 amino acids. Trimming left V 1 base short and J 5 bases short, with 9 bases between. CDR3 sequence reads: CASSLFGGTEAFF. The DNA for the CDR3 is TGTGCCAGCAGCTTGTTCGGGGGGACTGAAGCTTTCTTT.

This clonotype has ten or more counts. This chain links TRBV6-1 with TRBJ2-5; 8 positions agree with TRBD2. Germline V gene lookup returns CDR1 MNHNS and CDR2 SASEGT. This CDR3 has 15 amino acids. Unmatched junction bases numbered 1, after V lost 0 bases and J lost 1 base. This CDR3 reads CASSEASGTQETQYF. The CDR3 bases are TGTGCCAGCAGTGAAGCTAGCGGGACCCAAGAGACCCAGTACTTC.

The CDR3 nucleotides read TGCAGTGCTAGAGAAATGGGAGATACGCAGTATTTT. Translated: CSAREMGDTQYF. The V gene is TRBV20-1, the J gene TRBJ2-3; unclear D gene. V was cut by 0 bases and J by 5 bases, with 6 bases left in between. The CDR3 contains 12 residues. CDR1 DFQATT and CDR2 SNEGSKA come from the germline V gene (reference sequence).

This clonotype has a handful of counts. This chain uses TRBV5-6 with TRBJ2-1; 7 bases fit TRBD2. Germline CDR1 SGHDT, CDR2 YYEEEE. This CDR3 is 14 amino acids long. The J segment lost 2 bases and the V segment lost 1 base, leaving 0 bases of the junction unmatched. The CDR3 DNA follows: TGTGCCAGCAGCTTGCGGGGGGCCTACAATGAGCAGTTCTTC. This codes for CASSLRGAYNEQFF.

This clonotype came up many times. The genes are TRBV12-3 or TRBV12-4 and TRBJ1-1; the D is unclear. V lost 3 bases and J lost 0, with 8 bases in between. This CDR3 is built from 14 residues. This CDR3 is CASSLRQMNTEAFF. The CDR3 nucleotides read TGTGCCAGCAGTTTGCGGCAAATGAACACTGAAGCTTTCTTT.

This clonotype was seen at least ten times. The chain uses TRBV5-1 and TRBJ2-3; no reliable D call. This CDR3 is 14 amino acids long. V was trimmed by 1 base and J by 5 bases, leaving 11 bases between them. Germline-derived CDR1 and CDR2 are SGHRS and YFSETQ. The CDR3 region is CASSLPSMGDTQYF. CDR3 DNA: TGCGCCAGCAGCTTGCCGAGCATGGGAGATACGCAGTATTTT. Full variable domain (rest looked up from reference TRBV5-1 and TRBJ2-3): KAGVTQTPRYLIKTRGQQVTLSCSPISGHRSVSWYQQTPGQGLQFLFEYFSETQRNKGNFPGRFSGRQFSNSRSEMNVSTLELGDSALYLCASSLPSMGDTQYFGPGTRLTVL.

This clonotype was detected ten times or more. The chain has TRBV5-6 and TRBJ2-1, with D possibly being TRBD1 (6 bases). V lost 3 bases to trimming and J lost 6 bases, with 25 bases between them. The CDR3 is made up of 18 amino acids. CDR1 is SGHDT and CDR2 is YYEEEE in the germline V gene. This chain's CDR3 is CASSSYRTATRGSNEQFF. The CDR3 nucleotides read TGTGCCAGCAGCTCCTACAGGACAGCAACAAGGGGGTCCAATGAGCAGTTCTTC.

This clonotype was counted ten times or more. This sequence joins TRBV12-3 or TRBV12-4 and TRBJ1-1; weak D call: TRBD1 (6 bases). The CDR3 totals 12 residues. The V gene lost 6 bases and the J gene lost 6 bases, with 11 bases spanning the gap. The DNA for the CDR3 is TGTGCCAGCAGACGGACAGCTGCTGAAGCTTTCTTT. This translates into CASRRTAAEAFF.

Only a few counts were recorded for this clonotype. CDR3 protein: CASSRQTSGANTGELFF. DNA for the CDR3: TGCGCCAGCAGCCGCCAGACTAGCGGGGCGAACACCGGGGAGCTGTTTTTT. This chain connects TRBV4-1 to TRBJ2-2; 11 bases agree with TRBD2. Germline V CDR1 and CDR2: MGHRA, YSYEKL. This CDR3 spans 17 amino acids. J was trimmed by 0 bases and V by 4 bases; bases with no gene match: 4.

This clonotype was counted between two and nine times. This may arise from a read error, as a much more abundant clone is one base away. The CDR3 coding sequence is TGTGCCAGCAGCGCGCGAAAGGGGGACACGCAGTATTTT. This codes for CASSARKGDTQYF. This chain uses TRBV7-9 with TRBJ2-3, with D perhaps matching TRBD1 (6 bases). CDR1 is SEHNR, CDR2 FQNEAQ, per germline (reference sequence). Trimming left V 5 bases short and J 9 bases short, with 15 bases between. CDR3 size: 13 residues.